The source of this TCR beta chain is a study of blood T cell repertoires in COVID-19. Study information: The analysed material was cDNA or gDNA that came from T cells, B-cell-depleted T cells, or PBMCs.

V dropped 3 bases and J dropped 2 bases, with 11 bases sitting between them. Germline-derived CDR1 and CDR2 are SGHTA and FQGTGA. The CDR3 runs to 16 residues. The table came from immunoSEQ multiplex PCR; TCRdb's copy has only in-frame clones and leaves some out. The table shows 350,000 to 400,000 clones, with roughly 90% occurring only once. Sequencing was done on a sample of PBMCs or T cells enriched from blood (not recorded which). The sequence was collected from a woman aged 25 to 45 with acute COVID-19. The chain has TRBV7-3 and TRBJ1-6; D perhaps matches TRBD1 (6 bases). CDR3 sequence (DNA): TGTGCCAGCAGCTTGGGGGGGCGGACCTATAATTCACCCCTCCACTTT. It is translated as CASSLGGRTYNSPLHF.